The next 9 T cell receptor beta chains were all read from a single sample in a study of cytomegalovirus exposure and HLA in healthy donors. Use of 60 Vbeta and 13 Jbeta primers characterized the PCR. Only in-frame clones appear in the TCRdb table, and some are missing; sequencing was by immunoSEQ multiplex PCR. The data show under 45,000 clones, with about 80% seen just once and 5% to 6.5% held by the top ten. The specimen sequenced was PBMCs. The origin of the receptors is a male donor in good health and CMV-seronegative.

The chain employs TRBV9 and TRBJ2-1, with TRBD2 matching over 9 bases. Germline V lookup: CDR1 SGDLS, CDR2 YYNGEE. The CDR3 is made up of 16 amino acids. The ends lost 4 bases at V and 7 bases at J; junction bases unmatched: 12. CDR3 sequence (DNA): TGTGCCAGCAGCTTCCTTGGCGGGGGGGCAGGGAATGAGCAGTTCTTC. Protein: CASSFLGGGAGNEQFF. The full variable domain, completed using reference TRBV9 and TRBJ2-1, is DSGVTQTPKHLITATGQRVTLRCSPRSGDLSVYWYQQSLDQGLQFLIQYYNGEERAKGNILERFSAQQFPDLHSELNLSSLELGDSALYFCASSFLGGGAGNEQFFGPGTRLTVL.

This chain links TRBV5-1 with TRBJ1-2; 12 nucleotides match TRBD1. The CDR3 extends over 14 amino acids. Germline values: CDR1 SGHRS, CDR2 YFSETQ. V gave up 4 bases and J gave up 7 bases; unmatched junction bases: 5. The CDR3 DNA sequence: TGCGCCAGCAGCCCGGGACAGGGGGCAAGTGGCTACACCTTC. Amino acid sequence: CASSPGQGASGYTF.

This chain connects TRBV5-6 to TRBJ2-5, with 9 bases matching TRBD1. Unmatched junction bases numbered 11, after V lost 6 bases and J lost 2 bases. The CDR3 covers 16 residues. Germline V gives CDR1 SGHDT, CDR2 YYEEEE. CDR3 sequence reads: CASTPWTGAPQETQYF. In DNA, the CDR3 is TGTGCCAGCACCCCCTGGACAGGGGCACCACAAGAGACCCAGTACTTC.

The chain is built from TRBV9 and TRBJ1-4; maybe TRBD1 (5 bases). The length of the CDR3 is 14 residues. V gave up 3 bases and J gave up 11 bases, with 17 bases separating them. Germline values: CDR1 SGDLS, CDR2 YYNGEE. The CDR3 sequence is CASSASGVARKLFF. The CDR3 DNA follows: TGTGCCAGCAGCGCCTCGGGGGTGGCTCGGAAACTGTTTTTT.

The chain uses TRBV19 and TRBJ1-1; perhaps TRBD1 as D (6 bases). Germline V gene data show CDR1 as LNHDA and CDR2 as SQIVND (reference sequence). The CDR3 runs to 16 residues. V shed 1 base and J shed 4 bases, with 16 bases lying between them. CDR3 coding DNA: TGTGCCAGTAGTATAGTTGCGGGGGGCTCGGGCACTGAAGCTTTCTTT. This gives the protein CASSIVAGGSGTEAFF.

The chain combines TRBV2 with TRBJ1-5; TRBD1 matches 8 bases. The V gene end was trimmed by 9 bases and the J gene end by 7 bases; junction bases not matched to a gene: 11. Looked up from germline, CDR1 is SNHLY and CDR2 is FYNNEI. CDR3 length: 14 residues. As DNA, the CDR3 is TGTGCCAGTAGACAAGCAGGGGGCCGGCAGCCCCAGCATTTT. This gives the protein CASRQAGGRQPQHF. Drawing the rest from reference TRBV2 and TRBJ1-5, the complete variable domain is EPEVTQTPSHQVTQMGQEVILRCVPISNHLYFYWYRQILGQKVEFLVSFYNNEISEKSEIFDDQFSVERPDGSNFTLKIRSTKLEDSAMYFCASRQAGGRQPQHFGDGTRLSIL.

This clone was seen once. The chain joins TRBV6-5 to TRBJ1-4, with 9 bases matching TRBD1. V was pared by 5 bases and J by 7 bases, with 8 bases of the junction left unmatched. CDR1 MNHEY and CDR2 SVGAGI come from the germline V gene. The CDR3 contains 15 residues. As DNA, the CDR3 is TGTGCCAGCAGTCCCCCCGGGACAGGGCGTGAAAAACTGTTTTTT. It is translated as CASSPPGTGREKLFF.

The chain recombines TRBV30 with TRBJ2-7; 8 nucleotides align to TRBD1. Per germline, CDR1 GTSNPN and CDR2 SVGIG (reference sequence). The junction had 2 bases not matched to a gene; V was cut back by 5 bases and J by 2 bases. CDR3 length: 12 amino acids. As DNA, the CDR3 is TGTGCCTGGGGACAGGGCCCCTACGAGCAGTACTTC. This encodes CAWGQGPYEQYF.

This clone has only a few counts. The gene calls are TRBV5-6 and TRBJ1-4; TRBD1 matches at 7 bases. Per germline, CDR1 SGHDT and CDR2 YYEEEE. V dropped 3 bases and J dropped 10; count of bases not matched to a gene: 3. CDR3 length equals 12 residues. For the CDR3, the DNA is TGTGCCAGCAGCTCCCAGGGGGGAAAACTGTTTTTT. Its translation: CASSSQGGKLFF.